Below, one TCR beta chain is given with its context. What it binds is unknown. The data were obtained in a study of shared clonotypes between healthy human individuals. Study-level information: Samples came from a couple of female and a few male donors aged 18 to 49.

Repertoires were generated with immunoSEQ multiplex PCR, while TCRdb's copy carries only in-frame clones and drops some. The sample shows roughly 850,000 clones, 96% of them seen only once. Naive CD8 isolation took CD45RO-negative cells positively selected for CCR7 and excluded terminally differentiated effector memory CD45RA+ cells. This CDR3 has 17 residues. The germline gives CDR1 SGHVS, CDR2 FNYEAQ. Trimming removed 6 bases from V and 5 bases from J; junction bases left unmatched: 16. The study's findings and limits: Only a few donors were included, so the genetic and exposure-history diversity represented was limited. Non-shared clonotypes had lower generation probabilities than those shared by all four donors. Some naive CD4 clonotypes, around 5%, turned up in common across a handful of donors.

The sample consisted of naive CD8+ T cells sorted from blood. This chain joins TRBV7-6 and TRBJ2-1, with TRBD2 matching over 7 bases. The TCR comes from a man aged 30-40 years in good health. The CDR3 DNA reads TGTGCCAGCAGGACAATCGTTACCAGCAGCGGGGACAATGAGCAGTTCTTC. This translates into CASRTIVTSSGDNEQFF.